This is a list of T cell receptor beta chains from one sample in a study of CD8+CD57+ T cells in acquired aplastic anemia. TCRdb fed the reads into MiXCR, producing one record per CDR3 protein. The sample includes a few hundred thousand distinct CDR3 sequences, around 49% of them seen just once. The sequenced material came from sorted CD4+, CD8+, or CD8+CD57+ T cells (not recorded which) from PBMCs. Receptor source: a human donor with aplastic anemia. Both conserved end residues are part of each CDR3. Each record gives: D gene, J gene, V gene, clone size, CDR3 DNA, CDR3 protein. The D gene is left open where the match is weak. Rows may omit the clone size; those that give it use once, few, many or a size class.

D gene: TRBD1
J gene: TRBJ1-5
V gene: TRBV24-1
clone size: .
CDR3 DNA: TGTGCCACCAGTGACTCGACAGGGAGCAATCAGCCCCAGCATTTT
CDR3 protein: CATSDSTGSNQPQHF

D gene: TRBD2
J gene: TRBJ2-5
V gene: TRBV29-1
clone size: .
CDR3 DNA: TGCAGAGTGGCGGGGGGCAGGGAGACCCAGTACTTC
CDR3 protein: CRVAGGRETQYF

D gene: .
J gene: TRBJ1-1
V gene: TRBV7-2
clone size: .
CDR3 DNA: TGTGCCAGCAGCCCCCAGGGTTACACTGAAGCTTTCTTT
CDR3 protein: CASSPQGYTEAFF

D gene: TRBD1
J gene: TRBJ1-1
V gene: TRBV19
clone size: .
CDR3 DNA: TGTGCCAGTACCACGGGACAGATGAACACTGAAGCTTTCTTT
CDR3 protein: CASTTGQMNTEAFF

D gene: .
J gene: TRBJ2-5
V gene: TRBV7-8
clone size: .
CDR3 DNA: TGCGCCAGCAGCTTCGGCAGGCTTGCAGCCCAGTACTTC
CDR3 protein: CASSFGRLAAQYF

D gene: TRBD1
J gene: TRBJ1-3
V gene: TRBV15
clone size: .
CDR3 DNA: TGTGCCACCAGCAGGGAACAGACAGGGGCTTTGTCTGCATACACCATATATTTT
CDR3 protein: CATSREQTGALSAYTIYF

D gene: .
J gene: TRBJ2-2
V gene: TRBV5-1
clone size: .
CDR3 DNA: TGCGCCAGCAGGTCCGGGACTCTGGTGTTTTTT
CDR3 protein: CASRSGTLVFF

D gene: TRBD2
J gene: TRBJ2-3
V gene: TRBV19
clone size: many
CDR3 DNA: TGTGCCAGTAGTATCTTAGGGACTACCACAGATACGCAGTATTTT
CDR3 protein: CASSILGTTTDTQYF

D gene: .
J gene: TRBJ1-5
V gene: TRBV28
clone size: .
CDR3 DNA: TGTGCCAGCAGTTTAGTTAGTCAGCCCCAGCATTTT
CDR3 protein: CASSLVSQPQHF

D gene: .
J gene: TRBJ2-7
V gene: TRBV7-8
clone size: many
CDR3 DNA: TGTGCCAGCAGCTTAGTAGGCGAGCAGTACTTC
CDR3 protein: CASSLVGEQYF

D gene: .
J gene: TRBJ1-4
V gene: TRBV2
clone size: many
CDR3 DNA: TGTGCCAGCAGTGACGACGGCATAACTAATGAAAAACTGTTTTTT
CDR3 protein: CASSDDGITNEKLFF

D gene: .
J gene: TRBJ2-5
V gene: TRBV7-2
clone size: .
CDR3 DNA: TGTGCCAGCAGCTTAGAATTGGCGGGGGCGAGGGAGACCCAGTACTTC
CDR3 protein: CASSLELAGARETQYF

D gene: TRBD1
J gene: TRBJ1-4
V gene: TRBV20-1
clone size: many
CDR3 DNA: TGCAGTGCTAGAGATGACAGGGCCTCGGATGAAAAACTGTTTTTT
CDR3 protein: CSARDDRASDEKLFF

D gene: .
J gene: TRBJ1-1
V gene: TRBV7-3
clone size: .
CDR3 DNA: TGTGCCAGCAGCTCCCAGGAGGGGAGTGAAGCTTTCTTT
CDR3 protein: CASSSQEGSEAFF

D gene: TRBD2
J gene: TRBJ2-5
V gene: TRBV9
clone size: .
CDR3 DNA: TGTGCCAGCAGCTCGGCCGGGACTAGCAAAGAGACCCAGTACTTC
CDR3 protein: CASSSAGTSKETQYF

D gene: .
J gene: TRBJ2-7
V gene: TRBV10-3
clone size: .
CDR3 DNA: TGTGCCATCAGCGCCGGGTCCTACGAGCAGTACTTC
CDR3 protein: CAISAGSYEQYF

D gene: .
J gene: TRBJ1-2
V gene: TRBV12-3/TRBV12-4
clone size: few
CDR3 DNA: TGTGCCAGCAGCGTAGTGGGGGGATCCCCGTATTACTATGGCTACACCTTC
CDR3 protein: CASSVVGGSPYYYGYTF

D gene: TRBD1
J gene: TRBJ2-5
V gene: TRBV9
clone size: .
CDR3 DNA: TGTGCCAGCAGCGTAGCTCCCCAGGGGGCTGAGACCCAGTACTTC
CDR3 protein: CASSVAPQGAETQYF

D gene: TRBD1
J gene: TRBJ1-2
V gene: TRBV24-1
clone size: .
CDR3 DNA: TGTGCCACCAGTGACGGGACAGTCTATGGCTACACCTTC
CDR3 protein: CATSDGTVYGYTF

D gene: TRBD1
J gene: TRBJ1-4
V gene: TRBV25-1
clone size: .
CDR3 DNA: TGTGCCAGCAGCCCCAGGTTTTTCACGCAGGGGGGGGCAACTAATGAAAAACTGTTTTTT
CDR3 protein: CASSPRFFTQGGATNEKLFF

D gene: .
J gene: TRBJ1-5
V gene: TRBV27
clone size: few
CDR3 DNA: TGTGCCAGCAGTAAGGTCTCCGTGACATATAGCAATCAGCCCCAGCATTTT
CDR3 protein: CASSKVSVTYSNQPQHF

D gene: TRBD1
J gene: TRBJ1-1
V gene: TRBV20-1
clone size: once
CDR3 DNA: TGCAGTGCCACGGACAGGGCTTCGGCTGAAGCTTTCTTT
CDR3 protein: CSATDRASAEAFF

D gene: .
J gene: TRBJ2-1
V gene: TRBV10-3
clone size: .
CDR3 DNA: TGTGCCATCAGTGAACAGCTAACTGAGCAGTTCTTC
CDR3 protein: CAISEQLTEQFF

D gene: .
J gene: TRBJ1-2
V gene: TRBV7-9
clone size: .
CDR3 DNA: TGTGCCAGCAGCTTCTGGGGGGCCGATGGCTACACCTTC
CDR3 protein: CASSFWGADGYTF

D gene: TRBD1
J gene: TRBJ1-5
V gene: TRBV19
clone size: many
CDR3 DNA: TGTGCCAGTAGTATATTCGGGACAGGGCGTAGCAATCAGCCCCAGCATTTT
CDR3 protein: CASSIFGTGRSNQPQHF

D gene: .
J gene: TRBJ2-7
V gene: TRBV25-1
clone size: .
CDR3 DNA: TGTGCCAGCAGTGACCGGACGTCCTACGAGCAGTACTTC
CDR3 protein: CASSDRTSYEQYF

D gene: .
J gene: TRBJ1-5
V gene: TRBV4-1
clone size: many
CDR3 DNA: TGCGCCAGCAGCCTTATCCGGGACGGCAATCAGCCCCAGCATTTT
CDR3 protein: CASSLIRDGNQPQHF

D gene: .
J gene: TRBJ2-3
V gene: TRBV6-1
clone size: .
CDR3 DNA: TGTGCCAGCATCAGAGGGGCAGGCCGCACAGATACGCAGTATTTT
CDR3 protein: CASIRGAGRTDTQYF

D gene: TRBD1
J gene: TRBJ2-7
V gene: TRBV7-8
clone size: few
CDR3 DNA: TGTGCCAGCAGCTCCTCCGGGACAGGGAGGTACGAGCAGTACTTC
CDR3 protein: CASSSSGTGRYEQYF

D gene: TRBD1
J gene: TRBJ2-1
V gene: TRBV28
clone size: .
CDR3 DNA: TGTGCCAGCAGTTCCTGGACAGGGTCCTACAATGAGCAGTTCTTC
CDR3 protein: CASSSWTGSYNEQFF

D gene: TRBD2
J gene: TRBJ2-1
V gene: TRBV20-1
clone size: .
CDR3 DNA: TGCAGTGCTAGAGGAGCGGGGGGGCCAGGGAATGAGCAGTTCTTC
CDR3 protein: CSARGAGGPGNEQFF

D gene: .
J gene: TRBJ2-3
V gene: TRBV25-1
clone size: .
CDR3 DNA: TGTGCCAGCAGTGAATTCGGGGGCCCCCCCCGGAGCACAGATACGCAGTATTTT
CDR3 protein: CASSEFGGPPRSTDTQYF

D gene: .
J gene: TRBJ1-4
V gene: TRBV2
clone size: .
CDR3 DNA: TGTGCCAGCAGTATCGGTCCAACTAATGAAAAACTGTTTTTT
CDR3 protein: CASSIGPTNEKLFF

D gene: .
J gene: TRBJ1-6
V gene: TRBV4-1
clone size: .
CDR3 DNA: TGTGCCAGCAGCCAAGGGGCGGAAGGTTATAATTCACCCCTCCACTTT
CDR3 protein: CASSQGAEGYNSPLHF

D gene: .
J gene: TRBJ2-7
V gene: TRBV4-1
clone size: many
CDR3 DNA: TGCGCCAGCAGCCAAGAACAGGCTTCCTACGAGCAGTACTTC
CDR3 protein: CASSQEQASYEQYF

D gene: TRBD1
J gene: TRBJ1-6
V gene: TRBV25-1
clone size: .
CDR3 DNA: TGTGCCAGCAGCTTGAGGGACAGGGAAGGGTCACCCCTCCACTTT
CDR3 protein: CASSLRDREGSPLHF

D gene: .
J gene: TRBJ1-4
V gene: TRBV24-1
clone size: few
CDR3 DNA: TGTGCCACCAGTTCGACAGGTGAAAAACTGTTTTTT
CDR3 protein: CATSSTGEKLFF

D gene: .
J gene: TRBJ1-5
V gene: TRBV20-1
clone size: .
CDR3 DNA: TGCAGTGCGGGGGGGAGGGTACCTAATCAGCCCCAGCATTTT
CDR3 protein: CSAGGRVPNQPQHF

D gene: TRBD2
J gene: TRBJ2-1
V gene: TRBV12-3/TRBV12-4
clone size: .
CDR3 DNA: TGTGCCAGCAGCCGTAGCGGGGGGAAATACAATGAGCAGTTCTTC
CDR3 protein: CASSRSGGKYNEQFF

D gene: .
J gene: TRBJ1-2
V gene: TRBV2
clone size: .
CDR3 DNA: TGTGCCAGCAGTGAACGAATGGCTGGCTACACCTTC
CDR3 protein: CASSERMAGYTF

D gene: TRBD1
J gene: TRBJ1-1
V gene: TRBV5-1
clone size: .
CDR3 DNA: TGCGCCAGCAGCCACGGGACAGGGCACACTGAAGCTTTCTTT
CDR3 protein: CASSHGTGHTEAFF

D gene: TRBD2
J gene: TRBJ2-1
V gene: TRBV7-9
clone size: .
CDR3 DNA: TGTGCCAGCAGCACCTCTAGCGGGGGGTCCTACAATGAGCAGTTCTTC
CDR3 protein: CASSTSSGGSYNEQFF

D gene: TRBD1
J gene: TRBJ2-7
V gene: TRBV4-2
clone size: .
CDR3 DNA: TGTGCCAGCAGCCAAGAGGGACAGGGGTCCTACGAGCAGTACTTC
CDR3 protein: CASSQEGQGSYEQYF

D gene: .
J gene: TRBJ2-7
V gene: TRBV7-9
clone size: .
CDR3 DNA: .
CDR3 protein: CASSFYICSARNPGQGGVEQYF

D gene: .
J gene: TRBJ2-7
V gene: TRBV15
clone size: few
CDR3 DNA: TGTGCCACCAGCAGAGACACTACCTACGAGCAGTACTTC
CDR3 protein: CATSRDTTYEQYF

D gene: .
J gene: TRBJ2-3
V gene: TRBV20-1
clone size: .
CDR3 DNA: TGCAGTGCTAGAGCTAGCGTGAGTTACACAGATACGCAGTATTTT
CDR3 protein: CSARASVSYTDTQYF

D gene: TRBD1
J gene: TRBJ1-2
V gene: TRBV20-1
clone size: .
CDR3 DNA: TGCAGTGCTAGAGTATTTGGGACAGCAGCTAACTATGGCTACACCTTC
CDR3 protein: CSARVFGTAANYGYTF

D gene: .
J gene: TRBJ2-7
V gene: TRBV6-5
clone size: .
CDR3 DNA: TGTGCCAGCAGTTACCCGACCTACGAGCAGTACTTC
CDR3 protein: CASSYPTYEQYF

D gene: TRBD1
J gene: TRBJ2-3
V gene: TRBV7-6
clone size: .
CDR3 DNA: TGTGCCAGCAGCTTAGGGACAGGTCTTTCGGCAGATACGCAGTATTTT
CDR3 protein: CASSLGTGLSADTQYF

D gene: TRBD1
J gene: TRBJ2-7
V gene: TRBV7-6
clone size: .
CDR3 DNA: TGTGCCAGCAGCCCAATATCCGGGACAGGGTTTGACTTC
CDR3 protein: CASSPISGTGFDF

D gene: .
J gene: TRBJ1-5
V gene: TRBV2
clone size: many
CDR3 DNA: TGTGCCAGCATTTGGGGGAAAGGTCAGCCCCAGCATTTT
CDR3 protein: CASIWGKGQPQHF

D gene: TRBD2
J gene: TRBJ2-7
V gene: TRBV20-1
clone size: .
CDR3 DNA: TGCAGTGCTACCCTAGCGGGGGGGTCCTACGAGCAGTACTTC
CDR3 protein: CSATLAGGSYEQYF

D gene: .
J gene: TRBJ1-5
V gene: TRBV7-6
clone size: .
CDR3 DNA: TGTGCCAGCAGCTTAGGACAGTTAGGAAGCAATCAGCCCCAGCATTTT
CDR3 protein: CASSLGQLGSNQPQHF

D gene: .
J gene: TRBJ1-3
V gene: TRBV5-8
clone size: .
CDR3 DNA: TGTGCCAGCAGCTTCGTGTCAGGGATGGGAAACACCATATATTTT
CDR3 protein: CASSFVSGMGNTIYF

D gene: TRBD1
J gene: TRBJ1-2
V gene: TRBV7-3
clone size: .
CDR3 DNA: TGTGCCAGCAGCCCGGGCATGGGACAGGGCTACACCTTC
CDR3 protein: CASSPGMGQGYTF

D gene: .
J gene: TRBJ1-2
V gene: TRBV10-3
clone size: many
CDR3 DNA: TGTGCCATCAGTCCCGTCCGGGAAAACTATGGCTACACCTTC
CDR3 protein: CAISPVRENYGYTF

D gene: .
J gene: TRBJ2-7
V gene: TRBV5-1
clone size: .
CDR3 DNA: TGTGCCAGCAGCTCAAATACAGGGAGCGAGCAGCACTTC
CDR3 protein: CASSSNTGSEQHF

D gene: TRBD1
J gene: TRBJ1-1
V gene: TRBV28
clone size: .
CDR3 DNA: TGTGCCAGCAGTCGGACAGGTGAGAACACTGAAGCTTTCTTT
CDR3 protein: CASSRTGENTEAFF